This T cell receptor beta chain was identified during a study of shared clonotypes between healthy human individuals. V was shortened by 0 bases and J by 5 bases, with 7 bases between the two germline ends. This CDR3 is built from 13 residues. From germline, CDR1 is SGHTA and CDR2 FQGNSA. Using immunoSEQ multiplex PCR, the repertoire was profiled, and TCRdb retains in-frame clones only, with some absent. The data contain millions of clones, roughly 92% of them singletons. Regarding the study as a whole: It was expected that sequencing depth would affect clonotype sharing among donors.

Note on this clone: Its antigen remains unidentified.

Every donor, a Caucasian adult, lived in Nashville, Tennessee. What was sequenced was naive CD4+ T cells sorted from blood. Subset noted: CD45RA+ positively selected. The rearrangement links TRBV7-2 to TRBJ1-2; D call uncertain. The source of this sequence is a man between 18 and 29 years old in good health. CDR3 bases: TGTGCCAGCAGCTTAGCGGGGAGGTATGGCTACACCTTC. Translated: CASSLAGRYGYTF.